Listed here is a single T cell receptor (beta chain). Its antigen is not identified. These data belong to a study of shared clonotypes between healthy human individuals. For the study at large: CD4 naive and memory got three plates each, CD8 naive two, CD8 memory one.

Germline values: CDR1 SGHRS, CDR2 YFSETQ. The CDR3 is 14 amino acids. V lost 3 bases, J lost 3 bases, and 5 bases stayed unmatched. Study-wide points: On the whole, naive subsets had larger estimated richness than memory subsets had.

Authors' processing steps: Junction-only immunoSEQ data arrived without quality scores, meaning filtering differed. TCRdb's table, derived via immunoSEQ multiplex PCR, lists solely in-frame clones and lacks some. V and J calls and clone size are as listed in that table; D and trimming were resolved from the DNA. The sample holds around 1,000,000 clones, 77% seen once. This clonotype originated in a man between 18 and 29 years old in good health. Some clones in this sample may be carry-over from other donors' samples. The rearrangement links TRBV5-1 to TRBJ2-7, with 8 bases aligning to TRBD2. Sequenced material: memory CD4+ T cells from PBMCs. Regarding subset: CD45RA-negative fraction. The DNA for the CDR3 is TGCGCCAGCAGCTGGACTAGCAGCCACTACGAGCAGTACTTC. This encodes CASSWTSSHYEQYF.